This T cell receptor (beta chain) was recorded in a study of OX40 agonist ivuxolimab in advanced cancers. Background on the study: Ivuxolimab was delivered to patients intravenously every 2 weeks at doses spanning 0.01 to 10 mg/kg. Study-wide results and limits: Circulating CD4+ and CD8+ T cells showed clonal expansion by week 6 at 0.1 to 3.0 mg/kg.

The repertoire was sequenced with immunoSEQ multiplex PCR; TCRdb's copy has only in-frame clones and lacks some. Among roughly 100,000 clones, around 83% were seen once, and the ten largest hold more than 1.2%. Points on this clone: Its antigen is not known.

This TCR was sampled from an adult with an advanced solid tumor such as melanoma, head and neck, liver or kidney cancer. Sequences were derived from CD4+ or CD8+ T cells sorted from blood, sampled in a trial of the OX40 agonist ivuxolimab.

CDR3 nucleotides: TGTGCCAGCTCGCCAATCACAGGGGACCAGCATTTT. Its translation: CASSPITGDQHF. This chain uses TRBV28 with TRBJ1-5; 7 bases map to TRBD1. J gave up 12 bases and V 8 bases, and 10 bases lay outside the gene matches. The CDR3 has 12 residues. CDR1 and CDR2 (germline): MDHEN, SYDVKM.